The following is a T cell receptor (beta chain) sequence with its context. Germline assignment: CDR1 SGHTS and CDR2 YDEGEE. Trimming took off 0 bases at V and 4 bases at J, with 7 bases between the two ends. The CDR3 loop spans 13 amino acids. These data are taken from a study of T cell changes during pregnancy in multiple sclerosis. Libraries were prepared by immunoSEQ multiplex PCR; TCRdb keeps only in-frame clonotypes and omits some of them. The sample lists some 80,000 clones; roughly 94% were seen once. V gene TRBV5-8 combines with J gene TRBJ1-1; D remains unclear. This TCR was sampled from a female donor with multiple sclerosis, enrolled in a pregnancy study. Sequencing was performed on CD4+ T cells from peripheral blood mononuclear cells, taken after pregnancy. As DNA, the CDR3 is TGTGCCAGCAGCTTGGACAGATTCACTGAAGCTTTCTTT. This sequence encodes CASSLDRFTEAFF.